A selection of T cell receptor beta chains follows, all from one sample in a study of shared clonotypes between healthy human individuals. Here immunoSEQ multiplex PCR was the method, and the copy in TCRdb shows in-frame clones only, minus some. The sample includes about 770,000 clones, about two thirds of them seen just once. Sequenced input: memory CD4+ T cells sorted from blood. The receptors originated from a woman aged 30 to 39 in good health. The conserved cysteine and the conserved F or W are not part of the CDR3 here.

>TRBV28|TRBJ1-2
ASRRPIEGYT
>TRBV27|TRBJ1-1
ASSHGQYLNTEAF
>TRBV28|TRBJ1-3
ASGSNTIY
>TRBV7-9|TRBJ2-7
ASSLYGVVEQY
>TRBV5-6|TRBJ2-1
ASSLAWLENEQF
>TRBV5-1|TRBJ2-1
ASSEFSGIGDNEQF
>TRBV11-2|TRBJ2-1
ASSLRGTYEQF
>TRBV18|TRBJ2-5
ASSPGGQETQY
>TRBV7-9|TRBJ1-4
ASIAGQLNEKLF
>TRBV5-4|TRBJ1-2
ASSWDSGNYGYT
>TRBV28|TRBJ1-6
ASSLERRLSPLH
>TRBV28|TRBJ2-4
ASSSGRLNIQY
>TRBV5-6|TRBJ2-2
ASSLLAVENTGELF
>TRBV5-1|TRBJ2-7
ASSLGGTSYEQY
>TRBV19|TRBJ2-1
ASSIRRLTSGSRNEQF
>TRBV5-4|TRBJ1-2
ASSSAAAIYGYT
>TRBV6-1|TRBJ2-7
ASSGKGGYEQY
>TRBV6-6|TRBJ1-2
ASSPSIPPSYT
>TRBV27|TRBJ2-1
ASSLLTGGSYNEQF
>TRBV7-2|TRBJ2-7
ASSLGGRVDEQY
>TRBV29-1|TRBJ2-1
SVTRTASSYNEQF
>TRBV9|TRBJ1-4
ASSKGVGSTNEKLF
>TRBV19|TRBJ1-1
ASSSPGAPGGTEAF
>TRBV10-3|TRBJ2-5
AISDTGREETQY
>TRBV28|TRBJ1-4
ASRAAGATNEKLF
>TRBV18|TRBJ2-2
ASSPRGSNTGELF
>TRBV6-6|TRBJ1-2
ASSPDRGPYGYT
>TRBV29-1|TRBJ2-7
SVRGTSYEQY
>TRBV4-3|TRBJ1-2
ASSQGQIYT
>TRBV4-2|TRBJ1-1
ASSQDLYSPGQGNTEAF
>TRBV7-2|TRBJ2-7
ASSSAGDSYSYEQY
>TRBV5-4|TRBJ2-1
ASSRTSGSPFYNEQF
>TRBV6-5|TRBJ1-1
ASSYSVRVGTEAF
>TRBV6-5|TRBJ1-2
ASSYGRDNYGYT
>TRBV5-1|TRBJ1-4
ASSIRGSTNEKLF
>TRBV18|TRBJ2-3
ASSPYGEGRADTQY
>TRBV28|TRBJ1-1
ASSLGRNTEAF
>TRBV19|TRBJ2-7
ASKREGEYEQY
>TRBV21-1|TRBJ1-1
ASSGVRTRNAEAF
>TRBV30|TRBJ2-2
AWTAGAGTGELF
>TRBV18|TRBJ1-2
ASSPVRGREYGYT
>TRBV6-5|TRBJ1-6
ASSAQFSPLH
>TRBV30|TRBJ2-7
AWSFNAAGYAYEQY
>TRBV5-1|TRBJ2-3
ASSASGLAGADTQY
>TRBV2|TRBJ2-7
ASSVQRGGYYEQY
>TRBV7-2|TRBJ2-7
ASSLAGQNPYEQY
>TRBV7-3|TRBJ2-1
ASSSQGADNEQF
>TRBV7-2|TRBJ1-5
ASKGEGSGGQPQH
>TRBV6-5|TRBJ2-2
ASSSGLAGAGELF
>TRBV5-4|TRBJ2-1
ASSSPPGQGMYEQF
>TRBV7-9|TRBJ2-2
ASSPILASLNTGELF
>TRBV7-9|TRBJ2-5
ASSLGGQARLQETQY
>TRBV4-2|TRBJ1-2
ASSQDRYGYT
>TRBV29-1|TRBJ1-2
SVSLAAANYGYT
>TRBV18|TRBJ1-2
ASSLGQGASGYT
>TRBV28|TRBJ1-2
ASSFEGKINYGYT
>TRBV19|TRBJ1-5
ASSIGDRFQPQH